These 28 T cell receptor beta chains were sequenced from one sample in a study of regulatory T cells in long-lasting Graves disease. Sequencing libraries for TCR beta were prepared with iRepertoire HTBI primers and Arm-PCR of CDR3 regions. From the multiplex PCR reads, TCRdb called clonotypes with MiXCR, one entry per CDR3 protein. The sample lists fewer than 650,000 distinct CDR3 sequences; about 16% were seen once. As for time point: newly diagnosed GD, antithyroid drugs for less than 3 months. With RNA extracted from PBMCs as input, the TCR library was made. The same data also contributed to another study, on T cells in Graves' hyperthyroidism and ophthalmopathy.

The material sequenced was peripheral blood mononuclear cells (PBMCs), taken at new diagnosis, from a patient treated with antithyroid drugs. The receptors originated from a man aged 18-30 years with Graves disease.

The chain has TRBV5-1 and TRBJ2-1, with D possibly matching TRBD2 (6 bases). Germline V gene data show CDR1 as SGHRS and CDR2 as YFSETQ. The V end was cut by 2 bases, the J end by 4 bases, with 13 bases between. The CDR3 has 15 residues. CDR3 sequence: CASSFSGHPYNEQFF. DNA for the CDR3: TGCGCCAGCAGCTTTAGCGGCCACCCTTACAATGAGCAGTTCTTC.

This clonotype came up many times. V is TRBV28 and J is TRBJ2-5, with D maybe TRBD2 (6 bases). V lost 4 bases and J 9 bases, leaving 21 bases between the germline ends. The CDR3 extends over 15 amino acids. From germline, CDR1 is MDHEN and CDR2 SYDVKM. For the CDR3, the DNA is TGTGCCAGCAGTTCCCCCTTCCTGGGCGGGACGTCCCAGTACTTC. Amino acids: CASSSPFLGGTSQYF.

This rearrangement joins TRBV19 to TRBJ2-1; TRBD2 might be the D (7 bases). V was cut by 6 bases and J by 4 bases, with 19 bases left in between. CDR1 LNHDA and CDR2 SQIVND come from the germline V gene (reference sequence). The CDR3 loop spans 16 amino acids. The CDR3 is CASSATGGLLYNEQFF. The CDR3 DNA sequence: TGTGCCAGTAGCGCAACGGGGGGCCTTCTTTACAATGAGCAGTTCTTC.

The chain uses TRBV5-6 and TRBJ2-1; 7 nucleotides match TRBD1. V lost 0 bases, J lost 4 bases, and 10 bases stayed unmatched. Germline CDR1 is SGHDT and CDR2 is YYEEEE. The CDR3 sequence is 17 residues long. The CDR3 DNA follows: TGTGCCAGCAGCTTGGTAACCGGGACAGACATTTACAATGAGCAGTTCTTC. Its translation is CASSLVTGTDIYNEQFF.

This clonotype was seen a few times. This chain uses TRBV29-1 with TRBJ2-6, with TRBD2 as a possible D gene (7 bases). V lost 7 bases and J lost 1, with 14 bases in between. The CDR3 length is 15 residues. Germline V gives CDR1 SQVTM, CDR2 ANQGSEA. The CDR3 sequence is CSGLGGASGANVLTF. The CDR3 nucleotides read TGCAGCGGCCTGGGGGGGGCGTCTGGGGCCAACGTCCTGACTTTC.

This clonotype has only one observation. The rearrangement joins TRBV7-2 to TRBJ1-5; tentative D call: TRBD1 (5 bases). Trimming shortened V by 6 bases and J by 7 bases, and 13 bases separated the two germline ends. The CDR3 runs to 13 residues. CDR1 is SGHTA, CDR2 FQGNSA, per germline. The CDR3 bases are TGTGCCAGCAGGGCTGGGGACGGCCAGCCCCAGCATTTT. It yields the protein CASRAGDGQPQHF.

Remarks on this clonotype: A read error may explain this, as a much larger clone is one base away. The chain uses TRBV30 and TRBJ2-7, with 9 bases aligning to TRBD1. The CDR3 sequence is 17 residues long. Per the germline V gene, CDR1 is GTSNPN and CDR2 is SVGIG (reference sequence). The CDR3 DNA reads TGTGCCTGGAGTGTGATGGGGACAGGGATCATACAAGAGACCCAGCACTTC. This sequence encodes CAWSVMGTGIIQETQHF. The whole variable domain, remainder taken from reference TRBV30 and TRBJ2-7, is SQTIHQWPATLVQPVGSPLSLECTVEGTSNPNLYWYRQAAGRGLQLLFYSVGIGQISSEVPQNLSASRPQDRQFILSSKKLLLSDSGFYLCAWSVMGTGIIQETQHFGPGTRLTVT.

This clonotype was counted between two and nine times. With a much larger clone just one base away, this may be a read error. This rearrangement joins TRBV6-1 to TRBJ1-3; D is uncertain. Germline V lookup: CDR1 MNHNS, CDR2 SASEGT. Trimming stripped 6 bases from V and 2 bases from J, with 8 bases between. The CDR3 loop spans 13 amino acids. The CDR3 here is CASSQNPGNTIYF. The CDR3 DNA reads as TGTGCCAGCAGCCAAAACCCTGGAAACACCATATATTTT.

This clonotype showed up just a few times. V gene TRBV18 combines with J gene TRBJ2-1, with 9 bases aligning to TRBD1. There are 17 residues in the CDR3. CDR1 KGHSH and CDR2 LQKENI come from the germline V gene. J lost 8 bases, V lost 0 bases, and 11 bases had no gene match. This CDR3 reads CASSPPFGDRGMDEQFF. In DNA form, the CDR3 reads TGTGCCAGCTCACCACCGTTCGGAGACAGGGGGATGGATGAGCAGTTCTTC.

Comments on this clonotype: This may be a read error, as it is one base from a much larger clone. The chain employs TRBV5-1 and TRBJ2-3; 7 bases align to TRBD2. J lost 3 bases, V lost 0 bases, and 10 bases had no gene match. Germline CDR1 SGHRS, CDR2 YFSETQ. The CDR3 is 17 residues long. CDR3 sequence reads: CASSLGPGGSGTDTQYF. The CDR3, as DNA: TGCGCCAGCAGCTTGGGACCTGGCGGGAGTGGGACAGATACGCAGTATTTT.

This clonotype has a count of ten or more. The genes are TRBV2 and TRBJ1-1; D remains unclear. Germline V gene sequence: CDR1 SNHLY, CDR2 FYNNEI. CDR3 length: 12 residues. Trimming took off 7 bases at V and 2 bases at J, with 8 bases between the two ends. CDR3 residues: CASIEDNTEAFF. The DNA of the CDR3 is TGTGCCAGCATCGAGGACAACACTGAAGCTTTCTTT.

This clonotype was seen repeatedly, ten times or more. This chain uses TRBV28 with TRBJ2-7, with TRBD2 matching over 14 bases. Germline CDR1 reads MDHEN; CDR2 reads SYDVKM. Germline trimming cut 6 bases from V and 6 bases from J; bases unmatched to any gene: 13. The CDR3 spans 17 residues. The CDR3 DNA follows: TGTGCCAGCAGGCACCTTAGACTAGCGGGAGGGCCCCTCGAGCAGTACTTC. It codes for CASRHLRLAGGPLEQYF.

A word on this clonotype: The likely explanation is a read error, given a far larger clone one base away. This chain joins TRBV7-9 and TRBJ2-3; 8 positions match TRBD2. The end of the DNA aligns better with TRBJ2-7, so the J call may be wrong. The CDR3 totals 13 residues. In germline, CDR1 is SEHNR, CDR2 FQNEAQ (reference sequence). This CDR3 is CTSTAGDAYEQYF. DNA for the CDR3: TGTACCAGCACAGCGGGGGATGCCTACGAGCAGTACTTC.

J is TRBJ1-4 and V is TRBV6-5, with a weak D call TRBD1 (5 bases). The V end lost 0 bases, the J end lost 12 bases, and 20 bases lay between the germline ends. CDR1 is MNHEY and CDR2 is SVGAGI in the germline V gene. The CDR3 sequence is 16 residues long. The CDR3 loop is CASSYSGGTLFAELFF. CDR3 coding DNA: TGTGCCAGCAGTTACTCGGGAGGGACCCTCTTCGCGGAACTGTTTTTT.

Many counts were recorded for this clonotype. The rearrangement joins TRBV30 to TRBJ2-7; 9 nucleotides match TRBD2. Germline V gene lookup returns CDR1 GTSNPN and CDR2 SVGIG (reference sequence). Trimming took 1 base from V and 4 from J; bases not matched to a gene: 8. This CDR3 has 15 residues. The chain's CDR3 is CAWSEISGRSYEQYF. Here the CDR3 DNA reads TGTGCCTGGAGTGAGATTAGCGGGAGATCGTACGAGCAGTACTTC.

This clonotype was found many times. The chain's CDR3 is CASSLAIESGTSYEQYF. The CDR3 DNA follows: TGTGCCAGCTCGTTGGCTATCGAGAGCGGGACCTCCTACGAGCAGTACTTC. The chain has TRBV6-2 or TRBV6-3 and TRBJ2-7; TRBD2 aligns across 7 bases. The CDR3 has 17 amino acids. The germline gives CDR1 MNHEY, CDR2 SVGEGT. V was pared by 8 bases and J by 0 bases, with 16 bases of the junction left unmatched.

This clonotype has a count of ten or more. V and J are TRBV30 and TRBJ1-2; a possible D gene is TRBD1 (6 bases). The germline V and J ends were trimmed by 2 bases and 8 bases, with 15 bases remaining between them. The CDR3 has 13 amino acids. Germline V gene sequence: CDR1 GTSNPN, CDR2 SVGIG (reference sequence). The CDR3: CAWSKGRGYGYTF. The CDR3 bases are TGTGCCTGGAGTAAAGGGAGGGGGTACGGCTACACCTTC.

In its sample, this clonotype was seen many times. The chain joins TRBV7-3 to TRBJ2-3; D gene uncertain. The germline CDR1 and CDR2 sequences are SGHTA and FQGTGA. There are 20 residues in the CDR3. V gave up 1 base and J gave up 2 bases, with 25 bases separating them. CDR3 in amino acids: CASSLKGSLRAEPNTDTQYF. The CDR3 DNA sequence: TGTGCCAGCAGCTTAAAGGGATCTCTACGGGCGGAGCCTAACACAGATACGCAGTATTTT.

Comment on this clonotype: This may be a read error: a much more frequent sequence differs by one nucleotide. The rearrangement joins TRBV11-1 to TRBJ2-1; 10 nucleotides align to TRBD2. This CDR3 is built from 15 residues. Germline V gene sequence: CDR1 SGHAT, CDR2 FQDESV (reference sequence). This chain's CDR3 is CTSSLILAGLNEQFF. CDR3 DNA sequence: TGTACCAGCAGCTTAATACTAGCGGGACTCAATGAGCAGTTCTTC. Supplemented by reference TRBV11-1 and TRBJ2-1, the full variable domain reads EAEVAQSPRYKITEKSQAVAFWCDPISGHATLYWYRQILGQGPELLVQFQDESVVDDSQLPKDRFSAERLKGVDSTLKIQPAELGDSAMYLCTSSLILAGLNEQFFGPGTRLTVL.

The J gene is TRBJ2-7, the V gene TRBV6-5, with 9 bases aligning to TRBD2. Germline V gene sequence: CDR1 MNHEY, CDR2 SVGAGI. V lost 0 bases and J lost 3; bases outside the gene matches: 9. The CDR3 is 17 residues long. This chain's CDR3 is CASSYSNVLAGNYEQYF. The CDR3 region has the DNA TGTGCCAGCAGTTACTCGAATGTTCTAGCGGGAAACTACGAGCAGTACTTC.

The rearrangement joins TRBV14 to TRBJ1-6, with no clear D. Germline V gene data show CDR1 as SGHDN and CDR2 as FVKESK. Trimming removed 0 bases from V and 6 bases from J, with 6 bases in between. The CDR3 sequence is 14 residues long. CDR3 DNA sequence: TGTGCCAGCAGCCAAGAACGGGGTAATTCACCCCTCCACTTT. Translated, it gives CASSQERGNSPLHF.

Notes on this clonotype: A read error may be the cause here, since a much bigger clone is one base away. In DNA, the CDR3 is TGTGCCACCAGTGATGCGGGGGAGTACAATGAGCAGTTCTTC. Amino acid sequence: CATSDAGEYNEQFF. The rearrangement uses TRBV24-1 and TRBJ2-1; TRBD2 agrees at 7 bases. The CDR3 runs 14 residues. V trimming: 3 bases; J trimming: 4 bases; junction bases outside the gene matches: 2. Germline-derived CDR1 and CDR2 are KGHDR and SFDVKD.

In regard to this clonotype: This sequence may be a read error, since a much larger clone differs from it by one base. The chain couples TRBV28 to TRBJ1-2; perhaps TRBD1 as D (6 bases). There are 14 residues in the CDR3. Germline assignment: CDR1 MDHEN and CDR2 SYDVKM. Written as DNA, the CDR3 is TGTGCCGGCAGTTTGCCCTCAGGGGCTGGCGGCTACACCTTC. This sequence encodes CAGSLPSGAGGYTF.

The V gene is TRBV9, the J gene TRBJ2-3, with D hard to call. The CDR3 totals 14 residues. The germline V and J ends were trimmed by 0 bases and 2 bases, with 7 bases remaining between them. Germline lookup yields CDR1 SGDLS and CDR2 YYNGEE. CDR3 in amino acids: CASSVEDVTDTQYF. For the CDR3, the DNA is TGTGCCAGCAGCGTAGAGGATGTCACAGATACGCAGTATTTT.

This clonotype was detected only a few times. Germline is not matched at one junction end, which may reflect a read error. The J gene is TRBJ2-1, the V gene TRBV13; TRBD2 matches 11 bases. The CDR3 totals 16 residues. In germline, CDR1 is PRHDT, CDR2 FYEKMQ (reference sequence). CDR3 coding DNA: TGTGCCAGCAGCGTAGGTGGTCTAGCGGGAGGACTTGAGCAGTTCTTC. Its protein product is CASSVGGLAGGLEQFF.

This clonotype has just a few counts. The chain recombines TRBV20-1 with TRBJ2-3, with TRBD2 as a possible D gene (6 bases). This CDR3 is built from 15 residues. Germline assignment: CDR1 DFQATT and CDR2 SNEGSKA (reference sequence). V shed 5 bases and J shed 3 bases, with 18 bases lying between them. CDR3 region: CSASPDLGRTDTQYF. The CDR3 region has the DNA TGCAGTGCTTCCCCAGACCTAGGGAGGACAGATACGCAGTATTTT.

This clonotype was picked up a small number of times. This chain connects TRBV7-8 to TRBJ2-1; D uncertain. CDR1 and CDR2 (germline): SGHVS, FQNEAQ. CDR3 length: 14 amino acids. Trimming removed 4 bases from V and 5 bases from J, with 12 bases in between. For the CDR3, the DNA is TGTGCCAGCAGCTCCCTCCTGATCAACAATGAGCAGTTCTTC. It yields the protein CASSSLLINNEQFF.

With respect to this clonotype: Possible read error: a much larger clone is one base away. The chain carries TRBV12-3 or TRBV12-4 and TRBJ2-7; weak D call: TRBD2 (7 bases). Trimming took off 6 bases at V and 2 bases at J, with 14 bases between the two ends. This CDR3 spans 14 amino acids. CDR3 nucleotides: TGTGCCAGCAGCCCGGGGGGCGACCCCTACGAGCAGTACTTC. This encodes CASSPGGDPYEQYF.